These T cell receptor beta chains were read from a single sample in a study of shared clonotypes between healthy human individuals. Generated by immunoSEQ multiplex PCR, the TCRdb table keeps only in-frame clones and is missing some. The sample holds approximately 2,300,000 clones; 85% to 95% are singletons and the top ten take 0.37%. Source material: naive CD4+ T cells from PBMCs. Receptors originate from a man aged 18 to 29 in good health. Some clones in this sample may be carry-over from other donors' samples. Both conserved end residues are part of each CDR3. The order of the fields is D gene, clone size, J gene, V gene, CDR3 protein, CDR3 DNA. The D gene is left open where the match is weak. Some rows have no size entry. The others give once, few or many, or a class for an expanded clone.

d_call: -; clone_size: -; j_call: TRBJ1-5; v_call: TRBV5-1; cdr3_aa: CASSLDPGRQPQHF; cdr3_nt: TGCGCCAGCAGCTTGGATCCGGGTCGGCAGCCCCAGCATTTT
d_call: -; clone_size: -; j_call: TRBJ2-7; v_call: TRBV6-1; cdr3_aa: CASSSRTPSYEQYF; cdr3_nt: TGTGCCAGCAGTTCCCGGACACCTTCCTACGAGCAGTACTTC
d_call: -; clone_size: -; j_call: TRBJ2-3; v_call: TRBV5-1; cdr3_aa: CASSQRPSVTDTQYF; cdr3_nt: TGCGCCAGCAGCCAACGCCCTAGCGTCACAGATACGCAGTATTTT
d_call: -; clone_size: -; j_call: TRBJ2-7; v_call: TRBV6-5; cdr3_aa: CASSYQPRFLEQYF; cdr3_nt: TGTGCCAGCAGTTACCAACCGCGGTTCTTGGAGCAGTACTTC
d_call: -; clone_size: -; j_call: TRBJ2-7; v_call: TRBV29-1; cdr3_aa: CSVFGGSYEQYF; cdr3_nt: TGCAGCGTTTTTGGGGGGTCCTACGAGCAGTACTTC
d_call: TRBD2; clone_size: -; j_call: TRBJ2-1; v_call: TRBV15; cdr3_aa: CATSRDRYLAGRRAYNEQFF; cdr3_nt: TGTGCCACCAGCAGAGATAGGTATCTAGCGGGGCGTCGGGCCTACAATGAGCAGTTCTTC
d_call: -; clone_size: -; j_call: TRBJ2-7; v_call: TRBV5-4; cdr3_aa: CASSLAGGRSYEQYF; cdr3_nt: TGTGCCAGCAGCTTGGCCGGCGGTAGGTCCTACGAGCAGTACTTC
d_call: TRBD2; clone_size: -; j_call: TRBJ2-1; v_call: TRBV2; cdr3_aa: CASSAPGLAEQFF; cdr3_nt: TGTGCCAGCAGTGCCCCAGGACTAGCGGAGCAGTTCTTC
d_call: TRBD1; clone_size: -; j_call: TRBJ1-4; v_call: TRBV10-3; cdr3_aa: CAISEAITGGNEKLFF; cdr3_nt: TGTGCCATCAGTGAGGCCATCACAGGGGGCAACGAAAAACTGTTTTTT
d_call: TRBD1; clone_size: -; j_call: TRBJ1-2; v_call: TRBV28; cdr3_aa: CASSGGGQANYGYTF; cdr3_nt: TGTGCCAGCAGTGGGGGGGGACAGGCGAACTATGGCTACACCTTC
d_call: -; clone_size: -; j_call: TRBJ1-1; v_call: TRBV7-3; cdr3_aa: CASSLDGGVEAFF; cdr3_nt: TGTGCCAGCAGCTTGGACGGGGGCGTAGAAGCTTTCTTT
d_call: TRBD2; clone_size: -; j_call: TRBJ2-5; v_call: TRBV28; cdr3_aa: CASSSRRERRETQYF; cdr3_nt: TGTGCCAGCAGTTCCAGGCGGGAGAGGAGGGAGACCCAGTACTTC
d_call: TRBD1; clone_size: -; j_call: TRBJ1-4; v_call: TRBV5-1; cdr3_aa: CASSLSQGNEKLFF; cdr3_nt: TGCGCCAGCAGCTTATCACAGGGGAATGAAAAACTGTTTTTT
d_call: -; clone_size: -; j_call: TRBJ1-5; v_call: TRBV6-5; cdr3_aa: CASSISSNQPQHF; cdr3_nt: TGTGCCAGCAGCATATCCTCCAATCAGCCCCAGCATTTT
d_call: TRBD1; clone_size: -; j_call: TRBJ1-2; v_call: TRBV27; cdr3_aa: CASSPRTGHDGYTF; cdr3_nt: TGTGCCAGCAGTCCCAGGACAGGGCATGATGGCTACACCTTC
d_call: -; clone_size: -; j_call: TRBJ1-2; v_call: TRBV4-1; cdr3_aa: CASSQEVRGRRYTF; cdr3_nt: TGCGCCAGCAGCCAAGAAGTTCGAGGCAGGCGCTACACCTTC
d_call: -; clone_size: -; j_call: TRBJ2-3; v_call: TRBV18; cdr3_aa: CASSPIDSTDTQYF; cdr3_nt: TGTGCCAGCTCACCAATAGACAGCACAGATACGCAGTATTTT
d_call: -; clone_size: -; j_call: TRBJ1-2; v_call: TRBV20-1; cdr3_aa: CSPRGGYTF; cdr3_nt: TGCAGCCCTCGTGGTGGCTACACCTTC
d_call: -; clone_size: -; j_call: TRBJ2-7; v_call: TRBV9; cdr3_aa: CASSVDTGLYYEQYF; cdr3_nt: TGTGCCAGCAGCGTAGACACGGGACTCTACTACGAGCAGTACTTC
d_call: -; clone_size: -; j_call: TRBJ1-2; v_call: TRBV6-6; cdr3_aa: CASSYGAVMGYGYTF; cdr3_nt: TGTGCCAGCAGTTATGGAGCGGTGATGGGCTATGGCTACACCTTC
d_call: -; clone_size: -; j_call: TRBJ2-3; v_call: TRBV29-1; cdr3_aa: CSAMGGSDSTDTQYF; cdr3_nt: TGCAGCGCTATGGGTGGTAGCGACAGCACAGATACGCAGTATTTT
d_call: TRBD2; clone_size: once; j_call: TRBJ2-3; v_call: TRBV30; cdr3_aa: CAWPPVTSGRARGTDTQYF; cdr3_nt: TGTGCCTGGCCCCCGGTGACTAGCGGGAGGGCCCGGGGCACAGATACGCAGTATTTT
d_call: -; clone_size: -; j_call: TRBJ2-7; v_call: TRBV7-9; cdr3_aa: CASSFTGFEQYF; cdr3_nt: TGTGCCAGCAGCTTCACAGGGTTCGAGCAGTACTTC
d_call: -; clone_size: -; j_call: TRBJ1-5; v_call: TRBV10-3; cdr3_aa: CAISESGSNQPQHF; cdr3_nt: TGTGCCATCAGTGAATCCGGAAGCAATCAGCCCCAGCATTTT
d_call: TRBD2; clone_size: -; j_call: TRBJ2-7; v_call: TRBV7-2; cdr3_aa: CASSLVVPSGALSYEQYF; cdr3_nt: TGTGCCAGCAGCTTAGTGGTCCCTAGCGGAGCCCTCTCCTACGAGCAGTACTTC
d_call: -; clone_size: -; j_call: TRBJ2-2; v_call: TRBV7-2; cdr3_aa: CASSTDYLTGELFF; cdr3_nt: TGTGCCAGCAGCACGGACTACCTCACCGGGGAGCTGTTTTTT
d_call: -; clone_size: -; j_call: TRBJ2-1; v_call: TRBV11-1; cdr3_aa: CASSLRGDEQFF; cdr3_nt: TGTGCCAGCAGCTTAAGGGGCGATGAGCAGTTCTTC
d_call: TRBD1; clone_size: -; j_call: TRBJ1-1; v_call: TRBV7-9; cdr3_aa: CASSTPQGMNTEAFF; cdr3_nt: TGTGCCAGCAGCACCCCACAGGGGATGAACACTGAAGCTTTCTTT
d_call: -; clone_size: -; j_call: TRBJ1-6; v_call: TRBV25-1; cdr3_aa: CASSEWAGEESPLHF; cdr3_nt: TGTGCCAGCAGTGAATGGGCAGGGGAAGAGTCACCCCTCCACTTT
d_call: -; clone_size: -; j_call: TRBJ2-3; v_call: TRBV14; cdr3_aa: CASSQEKGLGGADTQYF; cdr3_nt: TGTGCCAGCAGCCAAGAGAAAGGGTTGGGGGGCGCAGATACGCAGTATTTT
d_call: TRBD2; clone_size: -; j_call: TRBJ2-7; v_call: TRBV19; cdr3_aa: CATKREATSYEQYF; cdr3_nt: TGTGCCACCAAGCGGGAGGCGACCTCCTACGAGCAGTACTTC
d_call: TRBD1; clone_size: -; j_call: TRBJ2-7; v_call: TRBV5-8; cdr3_aa: CASSYPVGQGLYEQYF; cdr3_nt: TGTGCCAGCAGCTACCCGGTGGGACAGGGCCTCTACGAGCAGTACTTC
d_call: TRBD1; clone_size: -; j_call: TRBJ2-7; v_call: TRBV10-3; cdr3_aa: CAISEFGQGSEQYF; cdr3_nt: TGTGCCATCAGTGAGTTCGGACAGGGTTCCGAGCAGTACTTC
d_call: -; clone_size: -; j_call: TRBJ1-2; v_call: TRBV6-5; cdr3_aa: CASTPGQGRGYTF; cdr3_nt: TGTGCCAGCACCCCGGGGCAGGGACGCGGCTACACCTTC
d_call: TRBD2; clone_size: -; j_call: TRBJ2-3; v_call: TRBV5-1; cdr3_aa: CASSLGLAGGTDTQYF; cdr3_nt: TGCGCCAGCAGCCTAGGACTAGCGGGAGGAACAGATACGCAGTATTTT
d_call: -; clone_size: -; j_call: TRBJ2-3; v_call: TRBV29-1; cdr3_aa: CSVEEGRGLGPDTQYF; cdr3_nt: TGCAGCGTTGAAGAAGGGAGGGGGCTAGGTCCAGATACGCAGTATTTT
d_call: -; clone_size: -; j_call: TRBJ2-7; v_call: TRBV28; cdr3_aa: CASAGSGLSPYEQYF; cdr3_nt: TGTGCCAGCGCGGGGTCTGGGCTTTCCCCCTACGAGCAGTACTTC
d_call: -; clone_size: few; j_call: TRBJ2-2; v_call: TRBV7-2; cdr3_aa: CASEGTNTGELFF; cdr3_nt: TGTGCGAGCGAGGGGACTAACACCGGGGAGCTGTTTTTT
d_call: -; clone_size: -; j_call: TRBJ1-4; v_call: TRBV5-4; cdr3_aa: CASSNRPAATNEKLFF; cdr3_nt: TGTGCCAGCTCAAATCGGCCGGCTGCAACTAATGAAAAACTGTTTTTT
d_call: -; clone_size: -; j_call: TRBJ2-7; v_call: TRBV13; cdr3_aa: CASSQTGGSLLYEQYF; cdr3_nt: TGTGCCAGCAGCCAAACTGGGGGGAGCCTATTATACGAGCAGTACTTC
d_call: -; clone_size: -; j_call: TRBJ1-5; v_call: TRBV28; cdr3_aa: CASSLGVERNQPQHF; cdr3_nt: TGTGCCAGCAGTTTAGGAGTCGAGAGGAATCAGCCCCAGCATTTT
d_call: -; clone_size: few; j_call: TRBJ1-2; v_call: TRBV7-9; cdr3_aa: CASSLGNYGYTF; cdr3_nt: TGTGCCAGCAGCTTAGGAAACTATGGCTACACCTTC
d_call: -; clone_size: -; j_call: TRBJ1-1; v_call: TRBV7-2; cdr3_aa: CASSLNLGTEAFF; cdr3_nt: TGTGCCAGCAGCTTAAATTTGGGCACTGAAGCTTTCTTT
d_call: TRBD1; clone_size: -; j_call: TRBJ2-7; v_call: TRBV28; cdr3_aa: CASSSEGQGAYEQYF; cdr3_nt: TGTGCCAGCAGTTCTGAGGGACAGGGGGCGTACGAGCAGTACTTC
d_call: -; clone_size: -; j_call: TRBJ1-2; v_call: TRBV27; cdr3_aa: CASRKTGPYGYTF; cdr3_nt: TGTGCCAGCAGGAAGACAGGCCCCTATGGCTACACCTTC
d_call: -; clone_size: -; j_call: TRBJ2-2; v_call: TRBV28; cdr3_aa: CASGGRAETGELFF; cdr3_nt: TGTGCCAGCGGCGGCCGGGCGGAAACCGGGGAGCTGTTTTTT
d_call: TRBD1; clone_size: few; j_call: TRBJ1-1; v_call: TRBV12-5; cdr3_aa: CASGPDRGLSTEAFF; cdr3_nt: TGTGCTAGTGGACCTGACAGGGGGCTGAGCACTGAAGCTTTCTTT
d_call: -; clone_size: -; j_call: TRBJ2-7; v_call: TRBV9; cdr3_aa: CASSVDMGGTTPREQYF; cdr3_nt: TGTGCCAGCAGCGTAGACATGGGCGGGACGACTCCCAGAGAGCAGTACTTC
d_call: -; clone_size: -; j_call: TRBJ1-3; v_call: TRBV9; cdr3_aa: CASSPVSGNTIYF; cdr3_nt: TGTGCCAGCAGCCCGGTCTCTGGAAACACCATATATTTT
d_call: -; clone_size: -; j_call: TRBJ2-1; v_call: TRBV11-2; cdr3_aa: CASSGTRNEQFF; cdr3_nt: TGTGCCAGCAGCGGTACAAGGAATGAGCAGTTCTTC
d_call: TRBD1; clone_size: -; j_call: TRBJ2-5; v_call: TRBV2; cdr3_aa: CASSLQGVQETQYF; cdr3_nt: TGTGCCAGCAGTCTACAGGGGGTCCAAGAGACCCAGTACTTC
d_call: TRBD1; clone_size: -; j_call: TRBJ1-2; v_call: TRBV10-3; cdr3_aa: CAIRRQGADYGYTF; cdr3_nt: TGTGCCATCAGGAGACAGGGGGCAGACTATGGCTACACCTTC
d_call: -; clone_size: -; j_call: TRBJ1-2; v_call: TRBV9; cdr3_aa: CASSVGGQTPYGYTF; cdr3_nt: TGTGCCAGCAGCGTGGGAGGACAGACCCCTTATGGCTACACCTTC